Listed below are T cell receptor beta chains from one sample, sequenced in a study of a mutant IDH1 vaccine in newly diagnosed glioma. Here immunoSEQ multiplex PCR was the method, and the copy in TCRdb shows in-frame clones only, minus some. The data contain roughly 30,000 clones, about four fifths of them seen just once; the ten biggest clones take up 20% to 25%. Which antigens these TCRs recognize remains unknown. Sample: PBMCs, taken from a glioma patient whose treatment included an IDH1 peptide vaccine. The receptors come from a man aged 25 to 40 with glioma. Each CDR3 is given without its conserved first and last residue. D genes are given only for firm matches. Not all rows give a size; the values are once, few, many and, for expanded clones, a class.

. . TRBV29-1 SVEPRGFGEQY
TRBD1 once TRBV29-1 SAGTGNTEAF
TRBD1 . TRBV5-1 ASRTGTGNKNTEAF
TRBD1 . TRBV9 ASSETGGREKLF
TRBD1 . TRBV19 ASSTTPTGGGQPQH
. once TRBV7-9 ASSLALRGPEYGYT
. . TRBV20-1 SEKKDTGYT
. . TRBV28 ASSLVGEQY
. few TRBV21-1 ASSKGGGFAYEQY
. . TRBV4-3 ASSQVQAEVYNEQF
. . TRBV11-2 ASSLAAPGANTGELF
TRBD1 . TRBV4-3 ASSQPGQVLYGYT
. . TRBV27 ALSRGASNTGELF
. . TRBV7-6 ASSFGARENTEAF
TRBD2 . TRBV19 ASSIEIRLAGVGVDEQF
. . TRBV7-9 ASSLTENTEAF
. hyperexpanded TRBV28 AIDSSGGYT
TRBD2 . TRBV5-1 ASSLDTGTSGTILPYEQY
TRBD2 . TRBV5-1 ASSLGLAGAETQY
. . TRBV19 ASSRTPNSNQPQH
. . TRBV27 ASSSIARKGGYGYT
. . TRBV6-1 AISRTGANEKLF
. . TRBV7-2 ASTVTGRTYEQY
TRBD2 . TRBV5-4 ASSLGTSGGTSYEQY
. once TRBV9 ASSVGRGFEKLF
. . TRBV28 ASSLLGAAINEKLF
TRBD1 . TRBV19 ASSIRTGKETQY
. . TRBV10-2 ASREVPSDYEQY
. . TRBV5-1 ASSLWVEQF